This T cell receptor (beta chain) appears in the sequencing data of a study of cytomegalovirus exposure and HLA in healthy donors. V dropped 2 bases and J dropped 1; count of bases not matched to a gene: 0. The CDR3 spans 14 residues. Germline V gives CDR1 SEHNR, CDR2 FQNEAQ (reference sequence). Points on this clone: The sample has other DNA sequences that encode this CDR3 too.

Use of 60 Vbeta and 13 Jbeta primers characterized the PCR. Repertoires were generated with immunoSEQ multiplex PCR, while TCRdb's copy carries only in-frame clones and drops some. The sample has 190,000 or so clones, less than 85% seen once. The source material was PBMCs. The receptor was isolated from a girl between 5 and 17 years old in good health and CMV-seropositive. The chain recombines TRBV7-9 with TRBJ2-3; 7 bases align to TRBD2. For the CDR3, the DNA is TGTGCCAGCAGCTTAAGCGGGGGCACAGATACGCAGTATTTT. Its translation: CASSLSGGTDTQYF.